This TCR beta chain was identified during a study of cytomegalovirus exposure and HLA in healthy donors. Whole-study results and caveats: Accurate prediction of HLA-A and HLA-B alleles (for most subjects) was reportedly achieved from TCR beta sequences. About 180 TCR beta chains were listed as cytomegalovirus-associated.

About this clone: Its matching antigen is unknown. This CDR3 is also generated by other DNA sequences in the sample.

It was with 60 Vbeta and 13 Jbeta primers that the PCR ran. Sequencing used immunoSEQ multiplex PCR; TCRdb keeps in-frame clones, though not all of them. The sample records around 180,000 clones, approximately 82% being singletons. The clonotype originates from a girl aged 2-10 years in good health and CMV-seropositive. Sequenced material: PBMCs.

CDR3 bases: TGTGCCAGCAGCCCAGGAGGGAACACTGAAGCTTTCTTT. Its translation: CASSPGGNTEAFF. The chain carries TRBV7-3 and TRBJ1-1, with D unresolved. The CDR3 is 13 residues long. The V and J ends lost 5 bases and 1 base respectively, with 8 bases between them. Germline CDR1 and CDR2: SGHTA and FQGTGA.